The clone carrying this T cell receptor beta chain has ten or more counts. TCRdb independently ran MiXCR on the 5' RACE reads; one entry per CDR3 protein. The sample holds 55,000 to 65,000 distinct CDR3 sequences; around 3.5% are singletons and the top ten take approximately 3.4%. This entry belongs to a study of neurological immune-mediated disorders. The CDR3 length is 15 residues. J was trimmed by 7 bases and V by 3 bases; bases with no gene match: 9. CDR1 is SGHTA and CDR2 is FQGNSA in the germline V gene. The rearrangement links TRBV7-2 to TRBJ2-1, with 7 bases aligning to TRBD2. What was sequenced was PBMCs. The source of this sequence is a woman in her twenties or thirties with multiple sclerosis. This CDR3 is CASSFSGTIPNEQFF. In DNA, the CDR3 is TGTGCCAGCAGCTTTTCCGGGACTATTCCTAATGAGCAGTTCTTC.